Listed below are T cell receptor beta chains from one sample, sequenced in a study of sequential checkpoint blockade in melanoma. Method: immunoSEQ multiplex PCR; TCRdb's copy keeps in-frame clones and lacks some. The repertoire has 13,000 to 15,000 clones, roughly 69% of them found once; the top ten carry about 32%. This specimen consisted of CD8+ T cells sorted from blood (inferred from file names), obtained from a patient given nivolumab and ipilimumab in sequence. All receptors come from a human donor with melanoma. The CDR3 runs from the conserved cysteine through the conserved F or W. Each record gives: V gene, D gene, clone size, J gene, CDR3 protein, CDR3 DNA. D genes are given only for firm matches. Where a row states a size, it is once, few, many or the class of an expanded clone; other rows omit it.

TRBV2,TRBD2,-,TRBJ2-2,CARGRDTGELFF,TGTGCCAGGGGGAGGGACACCGGGGAGCTGTTTTTT
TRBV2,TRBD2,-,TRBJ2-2,CASYGTSGRGTGELFF,TGTGCCAGCTATGGGACTAGCGGGAGAGGCACCGGGGAGCTGTTTTTT
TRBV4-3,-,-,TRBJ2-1,CASSQDRAGSYNEQFF,TGCGCCAGCAGCCAAGATCGGGCGGGCTCCTACAATGAGCAGTTCTTC
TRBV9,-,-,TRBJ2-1,CASSPSGLTTYNEQFF,TGTGCCAGCAGCCCCTCGGGACTTACAACTTACAATGAGCAGTTCTTC
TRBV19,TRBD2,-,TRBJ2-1,CASSIGLLAHPDNEQFF,TGTGCCAGTAGTATCGGCCTACTAGCGCACCCCGACAATGAGCAGTTCTTC
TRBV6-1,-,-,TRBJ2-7,CASSGPGHYSYEQYF,TGTGCCAGCAGTGGGCCGGGACACTACTCCTACGAGCAGTACTTC
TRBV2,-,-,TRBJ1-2,CASSESGGYGYTF,TGTGCCAGCAGTGAATCGGGGGGCTATGGCTACACCTTC
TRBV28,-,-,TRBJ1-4,CASRRYPGVDEKLFF,TGTGCCAGCAGACGTTACCCGGGGGTAGATGAAAAACTGTTTTTT
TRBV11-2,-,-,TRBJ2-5,CASSLAPSATQYF,TGTGCCAGCAGCTTAGCGCCTAGCGCGACCCAGTACTTC
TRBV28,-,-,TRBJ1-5,CASSFYYGGNQPQHF,TGTGCCAGCAGTTTTTATTACGGGGGCAATCAGCCCCAGCATTTT
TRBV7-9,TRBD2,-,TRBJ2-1,CASSPSGKVRYNEQFF,TGTGCCAGCAGCCCCAGCGGGAAGGTCCGATACAATGAGCAGTTCTTC
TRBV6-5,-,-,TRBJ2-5,CASSFLESETQYF,TGTGCCAGCAGTTTTCTAGAGTCTGAGACCCAGTACTTC
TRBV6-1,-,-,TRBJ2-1,CASWAAQGNEQFF,TGTGCCAGCTGGGCCGCTCAAGGCAATGAGCAGTTCTTC
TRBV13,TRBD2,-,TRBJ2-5,CASSYGLAGEETQYF,TGTGCCAGCAGCTACGGACTAGCGGGGGAAGAGACCCAGTACTTC
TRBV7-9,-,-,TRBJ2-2,CASSQTWGDTGELFF,TGTGCCAGCAGCCAGACCTGGGGGGACACCGGGGAGCTGTTTTTT
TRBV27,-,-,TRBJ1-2,CASSSSFQATGYTF,TGTGCCAGCAGTTCGAGTTTCCAGGCCACTGGCTACACCTTC
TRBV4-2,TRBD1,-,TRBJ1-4,CASSLDPGQTNEKLFF,TGTGCCAGCAGCCTTGACCCGGGACAGACTAATGAAAAACTGTTTTTT
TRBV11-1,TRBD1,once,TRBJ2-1,CASSPKRDRGSEQFF,TGTGCCAGCAGCCCGAAAAGGGACAGGGGGAGTGAGCAGTTCTTC
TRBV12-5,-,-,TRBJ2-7,CASGLGGENEQYF,TGTGCTAGTGGCCTCGGAGGGGAGAACGAGCAGTACTTC
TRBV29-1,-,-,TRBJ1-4,CSVEEPLSGKLFF,TGCAGCGTTGAAGAACCCTTATCGGGAAAACTGTTTTTT
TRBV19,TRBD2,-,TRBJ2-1,CASSTSGSSYNEQFF,TGTGCCAGTTCGACTAGCGGGAGCTCCTACAATGAGCAGTTCTTC
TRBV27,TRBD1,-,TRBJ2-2,CASSPQGAGTGELFF,TGTGCCAGCAGTCCACAGGGGGCGGGCACCGGGGAGCTGTTTTTT
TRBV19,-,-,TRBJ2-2,CASSSTSGELFF,TGTGCCAGTAGTAGTACTAGCGGGGAGCTGTTTTTT
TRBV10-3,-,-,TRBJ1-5,CAISEAGLNQPQHF,TGTGCCATCAGTGAGGCAGGGCTCAATCAGCCCCAGCATTTT
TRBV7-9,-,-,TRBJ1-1,CASSASTGNLFGAFF,TGTGCCAGCAGCGCATCCACAGGGAACCTCTTTGGAGCTTTCTTT
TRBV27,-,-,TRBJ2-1,CASSFSGPLNEQFF,TGTGCCAGCAGTTTTTCAGGGCCACTCAATGAGCAGTTCTTC
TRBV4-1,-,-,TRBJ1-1,CASSQVSGIRTEAFF,TGCGCCAGCAGCCAAGTTTCGGGGATAAGGACTGAAGCTTTCTTT
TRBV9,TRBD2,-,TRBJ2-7,CASSVGWSGDYEQYF,TGTGCCAGCAGCGTAGGTTGGAGCGGGGACTACGAGCAGTACTTC
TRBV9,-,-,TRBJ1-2,CASSVRGEGMGYTF,TGTGCCAGCAGCGTACGGGGGGAAGGTATGGGCTACACCTTC
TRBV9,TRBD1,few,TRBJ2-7,CASSASRDRGTYEQYF,TGTGCCAGCAGCGCGTCTCGGGACAGGGGGACGTACGAGCAGTACTTC
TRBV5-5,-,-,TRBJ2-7,CASSLGVLYEQYF,TGTGCCAGCAGCTTGGGTGTCCTCTACGAGCAGTACTTC
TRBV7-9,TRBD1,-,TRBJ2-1,CASSQRTGSSYNEQFF,TGTGCCAGCAGCCAAAGGACAGGGAGCTCCTACAATGAGCAGTTCTTC
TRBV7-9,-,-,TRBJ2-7,CASSSTEGVSSYEQYF,TGTGCCAGCAGCTCCACAGAGGGAGTGAGCTCCTACGAGCAGTACTTC
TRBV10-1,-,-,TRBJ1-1,CASSESGSTEAFF,TGCGCCAGCAGTGAGTCGGGGAGCACTGAAGCTTTCTTT
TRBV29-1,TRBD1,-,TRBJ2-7,CSVDTGTGPYEQYF,TGCAGCGTAGACACCGGGACAGGGCCCTACGAGCAGTACTTC
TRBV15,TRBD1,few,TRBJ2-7,CATSRSRQGTYEQYF,TGTGCCACCAGCAGATCCCGACAGGGAACCTACGAGCAGTACTTC
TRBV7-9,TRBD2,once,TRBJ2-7,CASTGASGTYEQYF,TGTGCCAGCACCGGGGCTAGCGGGACTTACGAGCAGTACTTC